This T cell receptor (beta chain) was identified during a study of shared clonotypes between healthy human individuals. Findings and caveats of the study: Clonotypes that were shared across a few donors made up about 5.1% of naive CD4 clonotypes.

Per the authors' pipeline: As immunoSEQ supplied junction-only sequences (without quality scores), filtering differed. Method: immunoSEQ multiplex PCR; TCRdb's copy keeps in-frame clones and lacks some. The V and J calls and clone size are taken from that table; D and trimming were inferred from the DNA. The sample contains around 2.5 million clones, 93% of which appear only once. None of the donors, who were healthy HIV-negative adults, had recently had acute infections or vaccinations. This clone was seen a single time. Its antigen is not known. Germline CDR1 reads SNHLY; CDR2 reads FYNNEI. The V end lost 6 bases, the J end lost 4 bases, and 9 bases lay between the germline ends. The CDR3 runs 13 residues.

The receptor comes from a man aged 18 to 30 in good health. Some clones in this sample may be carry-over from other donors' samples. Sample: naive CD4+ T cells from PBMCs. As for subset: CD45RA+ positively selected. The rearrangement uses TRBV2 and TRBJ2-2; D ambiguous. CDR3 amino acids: CASRRDGTGELFF. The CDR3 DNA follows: TGTGCCAGCAGGAGAGACGGCACCGGGGAGCTGTTTTTT. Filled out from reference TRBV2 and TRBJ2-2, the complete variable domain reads EPEVTQTPSHQVTQMGQEVILRCVPISNHLYFYWYRQILGQKVEFLVSFYNNEISEKSEIFDDQFSVERPDGSNFTLKIRSTKLEDSAMYFCASRRDGTGELFFGEGSRLTVL.